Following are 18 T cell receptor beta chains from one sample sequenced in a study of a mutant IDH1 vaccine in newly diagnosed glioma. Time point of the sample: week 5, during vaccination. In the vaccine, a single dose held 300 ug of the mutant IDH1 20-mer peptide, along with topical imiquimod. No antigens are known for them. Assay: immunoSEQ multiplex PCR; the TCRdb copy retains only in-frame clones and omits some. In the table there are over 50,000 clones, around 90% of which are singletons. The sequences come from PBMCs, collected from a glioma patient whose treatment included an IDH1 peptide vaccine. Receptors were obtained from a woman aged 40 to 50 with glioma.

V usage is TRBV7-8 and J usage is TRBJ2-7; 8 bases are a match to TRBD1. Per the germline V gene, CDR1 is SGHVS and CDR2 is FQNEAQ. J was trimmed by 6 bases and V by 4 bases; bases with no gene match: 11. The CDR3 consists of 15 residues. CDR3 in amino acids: CASSSSGTGMGEQYF. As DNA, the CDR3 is TGTGCCAGCAGCTCGTCCGGGACAGGCATGGGCGAGCAGTACTTC.

The CDR3 protein is CASSLGTGGFRNTIYF. The DNA of the CDR3 is TGTGCCAGCAGCTTAGGGACAGGGGGGTTCCGAAACACCATATATTTT. The chain uses TRBV11-2 and TRBJ1-3, with 10 bases identical to TRBD1. The germline V gene encodes CDR1 SGHAT and CDR2 FQNNGV. V lost 1 base to trimming and J lost 5 bases; unmatched junction nucleotides: 5. This CDR3 is built from 16 residues.

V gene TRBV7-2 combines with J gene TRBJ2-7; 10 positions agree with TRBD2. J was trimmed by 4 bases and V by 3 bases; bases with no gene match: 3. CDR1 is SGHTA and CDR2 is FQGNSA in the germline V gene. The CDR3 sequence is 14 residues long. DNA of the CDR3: TGTGCCAGCAGCTTCCCTAGCGGGGGTTACGAGCAGTACTTC. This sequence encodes CASSFPSGGYEQYF.

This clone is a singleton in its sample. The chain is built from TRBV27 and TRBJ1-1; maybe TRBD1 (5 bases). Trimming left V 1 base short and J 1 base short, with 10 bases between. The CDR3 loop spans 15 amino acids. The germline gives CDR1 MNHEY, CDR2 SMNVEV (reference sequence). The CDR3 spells CASSLLQGGNTEAFF. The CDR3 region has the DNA TGTGCCAGCAGTTTATTGCAGGGTGGGAACACTGAAGCTTTCTTT.

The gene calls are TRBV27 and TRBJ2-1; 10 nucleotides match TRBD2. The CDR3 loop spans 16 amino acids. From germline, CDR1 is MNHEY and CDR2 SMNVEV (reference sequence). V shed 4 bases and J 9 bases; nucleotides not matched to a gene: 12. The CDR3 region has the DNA TGTGCCAGCAGTTCGACGGGGAGCGGGAGGGCCGGTGAGCAGTTCTTC. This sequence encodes CASSSTGSGRAGEQFF.

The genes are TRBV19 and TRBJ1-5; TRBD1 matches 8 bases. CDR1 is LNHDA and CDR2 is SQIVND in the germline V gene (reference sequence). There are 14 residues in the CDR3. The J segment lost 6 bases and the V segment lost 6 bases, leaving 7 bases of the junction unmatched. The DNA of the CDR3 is TGTGCCAGTAGCATGGGACAGGTTTTTCAGCCCCAGCATTTT. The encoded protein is CASSMGQVFQPQHF.

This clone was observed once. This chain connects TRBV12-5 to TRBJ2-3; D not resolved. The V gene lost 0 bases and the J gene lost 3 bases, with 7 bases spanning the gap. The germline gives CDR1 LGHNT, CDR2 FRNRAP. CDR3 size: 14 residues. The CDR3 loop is CASGLVTGTDTQYF. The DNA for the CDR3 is TGTGCTAGTGGTTTGGTAACCGGGACAGATACGCAGTATTTT. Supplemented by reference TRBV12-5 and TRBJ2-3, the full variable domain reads DARVTQTPRHKVTEMGQEVTMRCQPILGHNTVFWYRQTMMQGLELLAYFRNRAPLDDSGMPKDRFSAEMPDATLATLKIQPSEPRDSAVYFCASGLVTGTDTQYFGPGTRLTVL.

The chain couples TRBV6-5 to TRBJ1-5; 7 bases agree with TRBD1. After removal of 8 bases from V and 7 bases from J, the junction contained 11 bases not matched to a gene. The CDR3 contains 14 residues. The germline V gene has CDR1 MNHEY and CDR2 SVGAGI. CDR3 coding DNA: TGTGCCAGCGCCACAGGGGCTCCTTGGCAGCCCCAGCATTTT. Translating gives CASATGAPWQPQHF.

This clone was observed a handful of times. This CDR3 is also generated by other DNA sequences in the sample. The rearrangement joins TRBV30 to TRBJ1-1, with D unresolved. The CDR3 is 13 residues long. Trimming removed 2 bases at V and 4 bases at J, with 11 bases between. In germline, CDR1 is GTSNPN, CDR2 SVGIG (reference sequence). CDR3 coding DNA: TGTGCCTGGAGTAGAGGGTTCGGCACTGAAGCTTTCTTT. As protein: CAWSRGFGTEAFF.

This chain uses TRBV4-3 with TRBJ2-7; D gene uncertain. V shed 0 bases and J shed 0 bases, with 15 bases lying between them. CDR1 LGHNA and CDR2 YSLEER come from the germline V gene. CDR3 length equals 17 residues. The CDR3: CASSQDRDPSSSYEQYF. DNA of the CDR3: TGCGCCAGCAGCCAAGATCGCGACCCCTCGAGCTCCTACGAGCAGTACTTC.

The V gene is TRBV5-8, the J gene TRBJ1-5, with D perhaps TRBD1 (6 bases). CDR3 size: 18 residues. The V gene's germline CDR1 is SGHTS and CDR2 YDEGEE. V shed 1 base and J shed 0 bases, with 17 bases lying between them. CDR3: CASSLPGQQLYSNQPQHF. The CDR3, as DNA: TGTGCCAGCAGCTTGCCCGGACAGCAGTTGTATAGCAATCAGCCCCAGCATTTT.

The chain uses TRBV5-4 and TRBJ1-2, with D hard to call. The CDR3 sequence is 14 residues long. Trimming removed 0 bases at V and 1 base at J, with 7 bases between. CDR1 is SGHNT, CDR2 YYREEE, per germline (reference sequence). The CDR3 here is CASSLGQFNYGYTF. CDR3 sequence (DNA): TGTGCCAGCAGCTTGGGGCAGTTTAACTATGGCTACACCTTC. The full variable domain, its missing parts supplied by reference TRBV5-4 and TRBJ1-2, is ETGVTQSPTHLIKTRGQQVTLRCSSQSGHNTVSWYQQALGQGPQFIFQYYREEENGRGNFPPRFSGLQFPNYSSELNVNALELDDSALYLCASSLGQFNYGYTFGSGTRLTVV.

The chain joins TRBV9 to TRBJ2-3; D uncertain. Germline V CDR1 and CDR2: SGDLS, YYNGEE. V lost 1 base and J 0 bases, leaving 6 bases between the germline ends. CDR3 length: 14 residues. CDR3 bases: TGTGCCAGCAGCGTAAGCAGGAGCACAGATACGCAGTATTTT. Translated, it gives CASSVSRSTDTQYF.

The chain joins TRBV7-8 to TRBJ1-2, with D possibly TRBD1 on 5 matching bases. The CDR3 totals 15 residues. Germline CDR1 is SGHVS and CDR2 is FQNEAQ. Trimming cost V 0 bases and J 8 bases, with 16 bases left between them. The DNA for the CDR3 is TGTGCCAGCAGCTTAGCGGTTGGTGGGGACGGGGGCTACACCTTC. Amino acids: CASSLAVGGDGGYTF.

CDR3 region: CASAGQGGGNEQYF. The CDR3 coding sequence is TGTGCCAGCGCCGGACAGGGAGGAGGTAACGAGCAGTACTTC. The chain employs TRBV2 and TRBJ2-7; 8 bases map to TRBD1. Looked up from germline, CDR1 is SNHLY and CDR2 is FYNNEI. Trimming cost V 8 bases and J 5 bases; bases outside gene matches: 11. The CDR3 spans 14 residues.

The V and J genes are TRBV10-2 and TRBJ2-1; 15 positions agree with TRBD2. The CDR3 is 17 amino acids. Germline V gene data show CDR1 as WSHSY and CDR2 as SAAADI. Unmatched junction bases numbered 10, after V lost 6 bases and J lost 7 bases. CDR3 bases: TGCGCCAGCAGGCCCGGACTAGCGGGAGGGGGGTCTAATGAGCAGTTCTTC. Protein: CASRPGLAGGGSNEQFF.

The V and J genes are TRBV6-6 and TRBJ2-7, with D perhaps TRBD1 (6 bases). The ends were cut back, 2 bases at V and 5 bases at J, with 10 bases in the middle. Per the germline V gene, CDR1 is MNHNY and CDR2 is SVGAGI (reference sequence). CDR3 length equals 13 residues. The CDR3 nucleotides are TGTGCCAGCAGTTACGCACAGGGACACGAGCAGTACTTC. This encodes CASSYAQGHEQYF.

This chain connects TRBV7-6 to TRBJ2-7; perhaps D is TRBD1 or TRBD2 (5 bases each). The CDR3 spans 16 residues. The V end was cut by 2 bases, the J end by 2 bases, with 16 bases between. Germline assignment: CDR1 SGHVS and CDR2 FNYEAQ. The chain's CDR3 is CASSLRGPGSAYEQYF. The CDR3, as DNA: TGTGCCAGCAGCTTACGGGGCCCGGGATCAGCCTACGAGCAGTACTTC.